The T cell receptor (beta chain) described here comes from a study of T cell repertoires in aging, cancer and after chemotherapy. On the study more broadly: Donors were grouped into six age bands spanning 30 or younger through 70 or older. Repeat sampling of healthy donors over several months to years showed clear clonal overlap. Study-wide results and caveats: Across the chemotherapy interval, each cancer cohort showed higher median generation probability, suggesting thymic rebound. No conclusions about immunological memory after chemotherapy can be drawn from the repertoire data.

Multiplex touch-down PCR with TRB-A/B primers amplified rearranged V-D-J TRB sequences. TCRdb used MiXCR to reprocess the multiplex PCR reads, holding one entry per CDR3 protein. The profile covers thousands of distinct CDR3 sequences, with approximately 40% appearing a single time and 3.5% to 4% taken by the ten largest. As concerns this clonotype: Its antigen is undetermined.

Germline values: CDR1 PRHDT, CDR2 FYEKMQ (reference sequence). With 0 bases clipped from V and 3 bases from J, the junction kept 2 bases outside the gene matches. The CDR3 is made up of 14 amino acids. The template was genomic DNA from peripheral blood, not RNA. The TCR comes from a human donor in good health. The chain employs TRBV13 and TRBJ2-7; 7 bases map to TRBD1. Sequencing was carried out using blood. In nucleotides, the CDR3 is TGTGCCAGCAGCTTAGGAGGGACAGTCTACGAGCAGTACTTC. Protein sequence: CASSLGGTVYEQYF.